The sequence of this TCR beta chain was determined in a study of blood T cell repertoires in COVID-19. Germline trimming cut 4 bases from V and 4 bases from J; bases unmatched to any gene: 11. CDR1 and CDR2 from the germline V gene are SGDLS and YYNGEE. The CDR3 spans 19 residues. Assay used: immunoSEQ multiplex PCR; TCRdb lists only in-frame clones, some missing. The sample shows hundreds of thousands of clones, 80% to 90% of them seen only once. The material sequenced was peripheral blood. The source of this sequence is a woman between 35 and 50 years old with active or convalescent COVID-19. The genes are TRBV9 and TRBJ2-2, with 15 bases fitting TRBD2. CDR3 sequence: CASSYGGLAGGRSTGELFF. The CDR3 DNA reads TGTGCCAGCAGCTATGGGGGACTAGCGGGAGGAAGGAGCACCGGGGAGCTGTTTTTT.